Reported below is one T cell receptor (beta chain). These data originate in a study of blood T cell repertoires in COVID-19. In the study overall: In each case, the material was cDNA or gDNA derived from T cells, B-cell-depleted T cells, or PBMCs.

Original methodology: Cell counts per sample came from amplifying reference gene primers. Clones were sequenced by immunoSEQ multiplex PCR, and TCRdb holds only the in-frame ones, with some missing. That table is the source of V, J and clone size, and D and trimming were worked out from the DNA. Counted here are 140,000 to 150,000 clones, approximately 87% occurring once; the ten biggest clones make up 35% to 55%. CDR3 length equals 15 residues. V was pared by 4 bases and J by 0 bases, with 5 bases of the junction left unmatched. Germline V lookup: CDR1 MNHEY, CDR2 SMNVEV (reference sequence). The chain employs TRBV27 and TRBJ1-1, with TRBD1 identical over 7 bases. The sequencing input was peripheral blood. The source is a human donor in a cohort sampled during active COVID-19. DNA for the CDR3: TGTGCCAGCAGTTCTGGGACAGTAATGAACACTGAAGCTTTCTTT. The encoded protein is CASSSGTVMNTEAFF.